The 29 T cell receptor beta chains in this list originate from one sample, sequenced in a study of CD4 and CD8 cells across lung adenocarcinoma regions. TCRdb reprocessed the PCR reads with MiXCR, giving one entry per CDR3 protein. This sample has 13,000 to 15,000 distinct CDR3 sequences, with around 45% found just once. Material for sequencing was CD4+ T cells from the center of a lung tumor. The receptors shown here come from a male donor with lung adenocarcinoma. The CD4 and CD8 labels of this study may be unreliable.

This chain connects TRBV27 to TRBJ2-3; the match to TRBD2 covers 10 bases. The J call may be in error: the DNA end matches TRBJ2-2 better. The CDR3 length is 15 residues. In germline, CDR1 is MNHEY, CDR2 SMNVEV (reference sequence). CDR3 in amino acids: CASIAGGVGTEALFF. As DNA, the CDR3 is TGTGCCAGCATAGCGGGAGGTGTTGGCACCGAGGCGCTGTTTTTT.

Concerning this clonotype: A much larger clone differs from this one at a single base, so this may be a read error. The V and J genes are TRBV7-3 and TRBJ2-1; no definite D call. Per the germline V gene, CDR1 is SGHTA and CDR2 is FQGTGA. CDR3 length: 13 amino acids. V lost 5 bases and J lost 13, with 18 bases in between. The CDR3 nucleotides are TGTGCCAGCAGCCTTCGGGCTCAAGAGACCCAGTTCTTC. Protein sequence: CASSLRAQETQFF.

The chain has TRBV10-2 and TRBJ2-5; TRBD2 agrees at 8 bases. The CDR3 sequence is 15 residues long. V trimming: 6 bases; J trimming: 4 bases; junction bases outside the gene matches: 10. Per germline, CDR1 WSHSY and CDR2 SAAADI. The CDR3 is CASSRGAGGVETQYF. CDR3 DNA: TGCGCCAGCAGCCGAGGTGCGGGAGGAGTAGAGACCCAGTACTTC.

The chain is built from TRBV5-1 and TRBJ1-1; no reliable D call. Germline assignment: CDR1 SGHRS and CDR2 YFSETQ. The CDR3 has 13 amino acids. Trimming took off 1 base at V and 0 bases at J, with 4 bases between the two ends. The CDR3 coding sequence is TGCGCCAGCAGCTTGATAATGAACACTGAAGCTTTCTTT. Protein sequence: CASSLIMNTEAFF.

Turning to this clonotype: At one end the junction does not follow the germline gene, possibly because of a read error. The gene calls are TRBV6-1 and TRBJ2-1; D might be TRBD1 or TRBD2, each matching 5 bases. The CDR3 is 13 residues long. Germline V gene sequence: CDR1 MNHNS, CDR2 SASEGT. CDR3 protein: CASSEWGSRLRVF. The CDR3 bases are TGTGCCAGCAGTGAGTGGGGGAGCAGGCTTAGGGTCTTC.

In its sample, this clonotype ranks as medium-sized. The genes are TRBV6-5 and TRBJ2-1; TRBD1 matches 7 bases. V shed 4 bases and J 5 bases; nucleotides not matched to a gene: 2. The CDR3 contains 13 residues. From germline, CDR1 is MNHEY and CDR2 SVGAGI. The CDR3 spells CASSSTGNNEQFF. CDR3 sequence (DNA): TGTGCCAGCAGTTCGACAGGGAACAATGAGCAGTTCTTC.

This clonotype was detected once. At one end the junction does not follow the germline gene, possibly because of a read error. The chain is built from TRBV20-1 and TRBJ2-4; TRBD2 matches at 7 bases. This CDR3 is 14 amino acids long. Germline CDR1 DFQATT, CDR2 SNEGSKA (reference sequence). CDR3 protein: CRAVEAGAKDTQYF. In DNA form, the CDR3 reads TGCCGTGCTGTGGAGGCGGGAGCCAAAGACACTCAGTACTTC.

CDR3 loop: CASSFYGMGTGELFF. The CDR3 nucleotides read TGTGCCAGCAGTTTCTACGGGATGGGCACCGGGGAGCTGTTTTTT. The rearrangement uses TRBV28 and TRBJ2-2, with D possibly being TRBD2 (5 bases). Germline CDR1 and CDR2: MDHEN and SYDVKM. Trimming cost V 3 bases and J 4 bases, with 12 bases left between them. This CDR3 region has 15 residues.

This chain joins TRBV6-5 and TRBJ2-2; 10 bases align to TRBD1. The end of the DNA is better explained by TRBJ2-3, so the J call may be wrong. CDR1 MNHEY and CDR2 SVGAGI come from the germline V gene. CDR3 size: 16 residues. CDR3 bases: TGTGCCAGCAGTTATCAGGGACAGGGGTGCACCGATGAGCAGTATTTT. Its translation: CASSYQGQGCTDEQYF.

A word on this clonotype: Lacking the conserved final phenylalanine or tryptophan, this CDR3 likely reflects a read error. Because the CDR3's place on the DNA is in doubt, the DNA is left out and the CDR3 is given as listed by TCRdb. The chain has TRBV22-1 and TRBJ2-5. TRBV22-1 is tagged as a pseudogene. The CDR3 is 11 residues long, ends included. The CDR3: CPASALPSPAA.

This clonotype occurred a few times. The chain employs TRBV14 and TRBJ2-6; D unresolved. The CDR3 sequence is 17 residues long. The V and J ends lost 0 bases and 0 bases respectively, with 9 bases between them. Germline V gene lookup returns CDR1 SGHDN and CDR2 FVKESK. In DNA form, the CDR3 reads TGTGCCAGCAGCCAAGATTTCGGCTTCTCTGGGGCCAACGTCCTGACTTTC. Amino acid sequence: CASSQDFGFSGANVLTF.

The chain recombines TRBV11-2 with TRBJ2-3; D gene uncertain. The germline gives CDR1 SGHAT, CDR2 FQNNGV. Trimming removed 5 bases at V and 4 bases at J, with 13 bases between. The CDR3 consists of 14 residues. CDR3: CASSITRVADTQYF. DNA of the CDR3: TGTGCCAGCAGCATAACAAGGGTGGCAGATACGCAGTATTTT.

The chain joins TRBV10-1 to TRBJ2-4, with TRBD1 as a possible D gene (6 bases). CDR1 and CDR2 (germline): WNHNN, SYGVQD (reference sequence). The V end lost 6 bases, the J end lost 5 bases, and 8 bases lay between the germline ends. The length of the CDR3 is 12 residues. CDR3 sequence reads: CASRTGENIQYF. Written as DNA, the CDR3 is TGCGCCAGCAGGACAGGAGAAAACATTCAGTACTTC.

As for this clonotype: One end of the junction fails to match germline, which may point to a read error. This chain joins TRBV12-3 or TRBV12-4 and TRBJ2-3, with 8 bases identical to TRBD2. The CDR3 has 17 amino acids. In DNA, the CDR3 is TGTGCCAGCAGTGGGACTAGGGGGAGGGGTGGCACAGATACTCAGTATTTT. Translating gives CASSGTRGRGGTDTQYF.

This chain joins TRBV6-1 and TRBJ1-1; 8 positions match TRBD1. CDR3 length: 17 residues. Germline CDR1 is MNHNS and CDR2 is SASEGT. Losses at the gene ends were 9 bases for V and 0 bases for J; bases not matched to a gene: 15. As DNA, the CDR3 is TGTGCCAGTACCTGGCCGGGACAGGAAAGTATGAACACTGAAGCTTTCTTT. Amino acid sequence: CASTWPGQESMNTEAFF.

Comments on this clonotype: One end of the junction varies from germline; a read error may be responsible. The chain links TRBV10-1 to TRBJ2-3, with 7 bases matching TRBD2. Germline V gene data show CDR1 as WNHNN and CDR2 as SYGVQD (reference sequence). This CDR3 spans 16 amino acids. For the CDR3, the DNA is TGCGCCAGCAGGGACCCGGGGAGCGGGGACGCAGATACGCAGTACTTT. Translation: CASRDPGSGDADTQYF.

Of note for this clonotype: At one end the junction does not follow the germline gene, possibly because of a read error. This chain connects TRBV7-3 to TRBJ2-3; TRBD2 matches 7 bases. The germline V gene has CDR1 SGHTA and CDR2 FQGTGA. CDR3 length: 17 amino acids. This chain's CDR3 is CASSFYGRGLDQDTQYF. DNA of the CDR3: TGTGCCAGCAGCTTCTATGGACGAGGACTAGACCAAGATACGCAGTACTTT.

This clonotype turned up a few times. V gene TRBV18 combines with J gene TRBJ2-1, with TRBD2 matching over 10 bases. The CDR3 sequence is 16 residues long. V was clipped by 3 bases and J by 9 bases; unmatched bases: 11. Germline values: CDR1 KGHSH, CDR2 LQKENI. This CDR3 reads CASSPPSGSAPGEQFF. DNA of the CDR3: TGTGCCAGCTCACCGCCTAGCGGGAGTGCTCCAGGTGAGCAGTTCTTC. The full variable domain, completed using reference TRBV18 and TRBJ2-1, is NAGVMQNPRHLVRRRGQEARLRCSPMKGHSHVYWYRQLPEEGLKFMVYLQKENIIDESGMPKERFSAEFPKEGPSILRIQQVVRGDSAAYFCASSPPSGSAPGEQFFGPGTRLTVL.

This rearrangement joins TRBV7-8 to TRBJ2-1; TRBD1 matches 8 bases. The CDR3 runs to 14 residues. The germline CDR1 and CDR2 sequences are SGHVS and FQNEAQ. Trimming cost V 2 bases and J 7 bases; bases outside gene matches: 4. The chain's CDR3 is CASSLRTGNNEQFF. The CDR3 DNA is TGTGCCAGCAGCTTACGGACAGGGAATAATGAGCAGTTCTTC.

The chain combines TRBV3-1 with TRBJ2-5; 9 nucleotides agree with TRBD2. TRBJ2-3 explains the end of the DNA better; the J call may be wrong. This CDR3 contains 16 residues. CDR1 is LGHDT and CDR2 is YNNKEL in the germline V gene (reference sequence). The CDR3 coding sequence is TGTGCCAGCAGCCACTTTAGCGGGAGAGGCACAGATACGCAGTATTTT. Its translation: CASSHFSGRGTDTQYF.

This clonotype was recorded many times. This chain joins TRBV14 and TRBJ2-1, with D hard to call. With 1 base removed from V and 9 bases from J, the gap between germline ends came to 10 bases. The CDR3 loop spans 13 amino acids. Germline V gene sequence: CDR1 SGHDN, CDR2 FVKESK. This CDR3 reads CASSQVDSREQFF. CDR3 sequence (DNA): TGTGCCAGCAGCCAAGTCGACTCGCGTGAGCAGTTCTTC. Variable domain in full (rest from reference TRBV14 and TRBJ2-1): EAGVTQFPSHSVIEKGQTVTLRCDPISGHDNLYWYRRVMGKEIKFLLHFVKESKQDESGMPNNRFLAERTGGTYSTLKVQPAELEDSGVYFCASSQVDSREQFFGPGTRLTVL.

Concerning this clonotype itself: The germline gene is not matched at one end of the junction; a read error may be the cause. The chain employs TRBV27 and TRBJ2-3; D perhaps matches TRBD2 (6 bases). The CDR3 loop spans 15 amino acids. The V gene's germline CDR1 is MNHEY and CDR2 SMNVEV (reference sequence). CDR3 sequence: CAAGTGFQYTDTQYF. The CDR3, as DNA: TGTGCCGCGGGGACGGGGTTTCAATACACAGATACGCAGTATTTC.

The sample holds many counts of this clonotype. V usage is TRBV27 and J usage is TRBJ1-2, with a possible D match to TRBD1 (6 bases). V lost 3 bases and J lost 4, with 15 bases in between. This CDR3 comprises 15 residues. The germline V gene encodes CDR1 MNHEY and CDR2 SMNVEV (reference sequence). In nucleotides, the CDR3 is TGTGCCAGCAGTTTCGGTACAGGGCTAACCTATGGCTACACCTTC. Amino acid sequence: CASSFGTGLTYGYTF.

This clonotype was seen more than once but under ten times. The chain is built from TRBV7-6 and TRBJ2-3, with D possibly TRBD1 on 6 matching bases. The V end lost 1 base, the J end lost 2 bases, and 16 bases lay between the germline ends. The CDR3 spans 17 residues. Germline values: CDR1 SGHVS, CDR2 FNYEAQ. The CDR3 loop reads CASSLGSPRQATDTQYF. Here the CDR3 DNA reads TGTGCCAGCAGCTTAGGATCTCCGAGACAGGCCACAGATACGCAGTATTTT.

This clonotype was detected only a few times. The rearrangement joins TRBV5-1 to TRBJ2-2; 8 nucleotides align to TRBD1. Germline CDR1 SGHRS, CDR2 YFSETQ. V was pared by 1 base and J by 4 bases, with 3 bases of the junction left unmatched. There are 15 residues in the CDR3. The CDR3 DNA sequence: TGCGCCAGCAGCTTGAGGGGACAGGTCACCGGGGAGCTGTTTTTT. Protein sequence: CASSLRGQVTGELFF.

This clonotype was counted many times. V gene TRBV4-1 combines with J gene TRBJ2-5, with a weak D call TRBD2 (5 bases). The tail of the sequence fits TRBJ2-7 better, so the J call may be wrong. CDR1 MGHRA and CDR2 YSYEKL come from the germline V gene. The CDR3 has 15 amino acids. The chain's CDR3 is CASSQDEGGTYEQYF. CDR3 bases: TGCGCCAGCAGCCAAGATGAGGGCGGCACCTACGAGCAGTACTTC.

In the case of this clonotype: A junction boundary mismatches the germline segment, possibly from a read error. The chain's CDR3 is CATSVFGGLAGRAQDTQYF. The CDR3 DNA is TGTGCCACCAGTGTATTCGGCGGGCTCGCGGGCCGAGCCCAAGACACCCAGTACTTC. The J gene is TRBJ2-4, the V gene TRBV10-3; TRBD2 might be the D (5 bases). Germline loops: CDR1 ENHRY, CDR2 SYGVKD. This CDR3 region has 19 residues.

Points on this clonotype: The junction and the germline gene differ at one end; a read error may be behind it. V gene TRBV10-3 combines with J gene TRBJ2-5; D is tentatively TRBD1 or TRBD2 (5 bases each). This CDR3 is built from 14 residues. CDR1 is ENHRY, CDR2 SYGVKD, per germline. CDR3 protein: CAISANWGKETQYF. The CDR3 coding sequence is TGTGCCATCAGTGCGAACTGGGGGAAAGAGACGCAGTACTTT.

This chain connects TRBV6-1 to TRBJ2-4, with no clear D. The V end was cut by 11 bases, the J end by 13 bases, with 30 bases between. Per the germline V gene, CDR1 is MNHNS and CDR2 is SASEGT. The CDR3 runs 15 residues. The CDR3 sequence: CARGSWPWAENTQYF. The CDR3 DNA is TGTGCCCGCGGCTCCTGGCCGTGGGCCGAAAACACGCAGTACTTC.